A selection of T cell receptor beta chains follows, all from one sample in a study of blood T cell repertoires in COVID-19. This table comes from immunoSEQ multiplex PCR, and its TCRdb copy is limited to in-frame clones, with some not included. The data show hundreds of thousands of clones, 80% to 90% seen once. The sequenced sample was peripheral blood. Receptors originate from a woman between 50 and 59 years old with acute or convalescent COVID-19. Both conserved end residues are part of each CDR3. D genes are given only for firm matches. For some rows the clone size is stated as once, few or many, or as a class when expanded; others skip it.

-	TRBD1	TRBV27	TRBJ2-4	CASNPDRGGDIQYF	TGTGCCAGCAACCCGGACAGGGGAGGGGACATTCAGTACTTC
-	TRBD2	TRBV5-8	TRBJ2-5	CASSLDSGSGETQYF	TGTGCCAGCAGCTTGGATAGCGGGAGCGGAGAGACCCAGTACTTC
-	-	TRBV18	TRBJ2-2	CASSPNEGGTGELFF	TGTGCCAGCTCACCAAATGAAGGGGGCACCGGGGAGCTGTTTTTT
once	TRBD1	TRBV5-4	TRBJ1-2	CASSLGDRGHYYGYTF	TGTGCCAGCAGCTTGGGGGACAGGGGGCACTACTATGGCTACACCTTC
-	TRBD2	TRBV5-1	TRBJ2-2	CASSPPSGKSGELFF	TGCGCCAGCAGCCCTCCTAGCGGGAAGAGCGGGGAGCTGTTTTTT
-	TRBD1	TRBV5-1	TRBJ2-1	CASSLGQGALNEQFF	TGCGCCAGCAGCTTGGGACAGGGTGCATTGAATGAGCAGTTCTTC
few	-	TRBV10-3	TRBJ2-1	CAISETPSLNPFF	TGTGCCATCAGTGAGACGCCTAGCCTTAATCCGTTCTTC
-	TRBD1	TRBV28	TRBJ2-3	CASRRWGQGATDTQYF	TGTGCCAGCCGTCGATGGGGACAGGGTGCCACAGATACGCAGTATTTT
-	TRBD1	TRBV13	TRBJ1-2	CASSRTGGSYGYTF	TGTGCCAGCAGCAGGACAGGGGGTAGCTATGGCTACACCTTC
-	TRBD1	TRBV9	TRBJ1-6	CASSPGQGVSPLHF	TGTGCCAGCAGCCCGGGACAGGGGGTATCACCCCTCCACTTT
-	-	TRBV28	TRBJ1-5	CASSYADSNQPQHF	TGTGCCAGCAGCTATGCCGATAGCAATCAGCCCCAGCATTTT
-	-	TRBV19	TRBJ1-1	CASSIGGNEAFF	TGTGCCAGTAGTATCGGGGGGAATGAAGCTTTCTTT
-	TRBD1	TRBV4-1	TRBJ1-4	CASSQEGTGQKLFF	TGCGCCAGCAGCCAAGAGGGGACAGGGCAAAAACTGTTTTTT
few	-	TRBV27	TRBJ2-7	CASAPRQKPGEQYF	TGTGCCAGCGCCCCCAGACAGAAACCAGGGGAGCAGTACTTC
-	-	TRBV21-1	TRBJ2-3	CASSKTYGDRGTDTQYF	TGTGCCAGCAGCAAAACTTATGGGGACAGGGGCACAGATACGCAGTATTTT
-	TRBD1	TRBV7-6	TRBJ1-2	CASSLAATGTGGPVDYGYTF	TGTGCCAGCAGCTTAGCGGCAACCGGGACAGGGGGACCGGTCGACTATGGCTACACCTTC
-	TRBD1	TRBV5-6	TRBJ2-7	CASSFGTGTGEQYF	TGTGCCAGCAGCTTCGGGACAGGAACGGGCGAGCAGTACTTC
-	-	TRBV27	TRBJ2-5	CASSLTEARKTQYF	TGTGCCAGCAGTTTGACGGAAGCGCGAAAGACCCAGTACTTC
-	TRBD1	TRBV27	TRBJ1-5	CASNFDRASNQPQHF	TGTGCCAGCAATTTTGACAGGGCTAGCAATCAGCCCCAGCATTTT
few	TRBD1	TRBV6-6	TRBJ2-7	CASSPGTGFSYEQYF	TGTGCCAGCAGTCCTGGGACAGGGTTCTCCTACGAGCAGTACTTC
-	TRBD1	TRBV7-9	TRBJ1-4	CASSPRDRNEKLFF	TGTGCCAGCAGCCCCAGGGACAGGAATGAAAAACTGTTTTTT
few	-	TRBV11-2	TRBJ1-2	CASSLTGTYGYTF	TGTGCCAGCAGCTTAACAGGGACCTATGGCTACACCTTC
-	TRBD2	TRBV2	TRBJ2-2	CASSVWGGNTGELFF	TGTGCCAGCAGTGTCTGGGGGGGGAACACCGGGGAGCTGTTTTTT
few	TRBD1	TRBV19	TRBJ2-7	CASSIGQGISDEQYF	TGTGCCAGTAGTATCGGACAGGGGATTTCGGACGAGCAGTACTTC
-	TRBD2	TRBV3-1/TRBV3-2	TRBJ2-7	CASRLGGGAYEQYF	TGTGCCAGCAGGCTCGGGGGGGGAGCCTACGAGCAGTACTTC
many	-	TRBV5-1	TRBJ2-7	CASSLAGVYEQYF	TGCGCCAGCAGCTTGGCCGGAGTCTACGAGCAGTACTTC
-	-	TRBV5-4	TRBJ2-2	CASSLEVGVPGELFF	TGTGCCAGCAGCTTGGAGGTGGGAGTCCCCGGGGAGCTGTTTTTT
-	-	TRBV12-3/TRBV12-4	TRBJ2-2	CAIQLVNTGELFF	TGTGCCATCCAACTAGTGAACACCGGGGAGCTGTTTTTT
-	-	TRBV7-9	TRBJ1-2	CASREPGLSYGYTF	TGTGCCAGCAGAGAGCCGGGACTGAGCTATGGCTACACCTTC
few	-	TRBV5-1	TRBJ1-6	CASSLEPVGGVNSPLHF	TGCGCCAGCAGCTTAGAACCCGTGGGGGGGGTTAATTCACCCCTCCACTTT
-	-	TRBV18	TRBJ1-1	CASSTRLAAKNTEAFF	TGTGCCAGCTCAACCCGGTTGGCGGCAAAAAACACTGAAGCTTTCTTT
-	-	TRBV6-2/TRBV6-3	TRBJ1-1	CASSLRTNTEAFF	TGTGCCAGCAGCCTGAGGACTAACACTGAAGCTTTCTTT
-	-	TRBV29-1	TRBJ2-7	CSARADGWEQYF	TGCAGCGCCCGAGCCGACGGGTGGGAGCAGTACTTC
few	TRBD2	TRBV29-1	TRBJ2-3	CSVRSGRAGDTQYF	TGCAGCGTGCGTAGCGGGAGGGCGGGAGATACGCAGTATTTT
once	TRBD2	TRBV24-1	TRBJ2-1	CATSDLGGRGSYNEQFF	TGTGCCACCAGTGATTTGGGCGGGAGAGGGTCCTACAATGAGCAGTTCTTC
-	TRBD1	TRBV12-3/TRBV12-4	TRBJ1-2	CASSLGQGHGYTF	TGTGCCAGCAGTTTGGGACAGGGCCATGGCTACACCTTC
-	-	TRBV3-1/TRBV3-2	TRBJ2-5	CASSQDQADQTQYF	TGTGCCAGCAGCCAAGACCAGGCCGATCAGACCCAGTACTTC
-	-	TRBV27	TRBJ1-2	CASSSGNYGYTF	TGTGCCAGCAGTTCGGGGAACTATGGCTACACCTTC
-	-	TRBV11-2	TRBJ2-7	CASSLDMAAKQYF	TGTGCCAGCAGCTTAGATATGGCGGCGAAGCAGTACTTC
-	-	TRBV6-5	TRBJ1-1	CASRNDGGLGAEAFF	TGTGCCAGCAGAAATGACGGGGGACTGGGCGCTGAAGCTTTCTTT
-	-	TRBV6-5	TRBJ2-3	CASSRQGGGTDTQYF	TGTGCCAGCAGTAGACAGGGAGGAGGCACAGATACGCAGTATTTT
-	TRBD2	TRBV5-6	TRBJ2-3	CASSNRLAGFRTDTQYF	TGTGCCAGCAGCAATAGACTAGCGGGCTTTCGCACAGATACGCAGTATTTT
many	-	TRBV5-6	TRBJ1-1	CASSPGPQQGTEAFF	TGTGCCAGCAGCCCGGGACCTCAACAGGGCACTGAAGCTTTCTTT
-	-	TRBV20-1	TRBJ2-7	CSASPPRGTVEQYF	TGCAGTGCTAGTCCCCCCCGGGGGACGGTCGAGCAGTACTTC
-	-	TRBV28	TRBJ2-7	CASRAGWGFYEQYF	TGTGCCAGCAGAGCAGGGTGGGGATTTTACGAGCAGTACTTC
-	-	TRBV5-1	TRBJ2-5	CASSLGQQGTWGETQYF	TGCGCCAGCAGCTTGGGCCAACAGGGAACTTGGGGGGAGACCCAGTACTTC
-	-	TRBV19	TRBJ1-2	CATHEGGGSQYGYTF	TGTGCCACCCATGAGGGCGGGGGCTCACAATATGGCTACACCTTC
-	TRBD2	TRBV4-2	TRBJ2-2	CASSRGGSGELFF	TGTGCCAGCAGCCGGGGGGGTTCCGGGGAGCTGTTTTTT
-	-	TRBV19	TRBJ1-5	CASSIVRDKFSNQPQHF	TGTGCCAGTAGTATAGTCCGGGACAAATTTAGCAATCAGCCCCAGCATTTT
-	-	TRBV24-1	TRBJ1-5	CATSDLAGQPQHF	TGTGCCACCAGTGATTTAGCAGGTCAGCCCCAGCATTTT
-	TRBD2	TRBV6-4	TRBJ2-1	CASSQFLIAGEWDNEQFF	TGTGCCAGCAGTCAATTCTTAATAGCGGGAGAATGGGACAATGAGCAGTTCTTC
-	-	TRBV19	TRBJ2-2	CANHSANTGELFF	TGTGCCAACCATTCAGCGAACACCGGGGAGCTGTTTTTT
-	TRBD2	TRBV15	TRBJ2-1	CATSREVAGGPNEQFF	TGTGCCACCAGCAGAGAGGTGGCGGGAGGGCCCAATGAGCAGTTCTTC